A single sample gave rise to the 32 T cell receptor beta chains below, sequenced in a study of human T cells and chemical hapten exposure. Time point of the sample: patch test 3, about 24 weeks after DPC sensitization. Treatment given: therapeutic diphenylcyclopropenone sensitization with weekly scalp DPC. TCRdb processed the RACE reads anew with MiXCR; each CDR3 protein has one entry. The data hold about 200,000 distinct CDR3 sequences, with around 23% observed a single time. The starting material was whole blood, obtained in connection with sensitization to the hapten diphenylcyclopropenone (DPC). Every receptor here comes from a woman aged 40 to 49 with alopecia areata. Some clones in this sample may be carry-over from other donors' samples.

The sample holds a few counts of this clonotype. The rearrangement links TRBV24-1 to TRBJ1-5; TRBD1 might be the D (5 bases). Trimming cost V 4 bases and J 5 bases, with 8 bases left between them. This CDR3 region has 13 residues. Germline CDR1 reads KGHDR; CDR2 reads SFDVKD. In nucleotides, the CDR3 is TGTGCCACCAGTGACAGGGCCGATCAGCCCCAGCATTTT. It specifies CATSDRADQPQHF.

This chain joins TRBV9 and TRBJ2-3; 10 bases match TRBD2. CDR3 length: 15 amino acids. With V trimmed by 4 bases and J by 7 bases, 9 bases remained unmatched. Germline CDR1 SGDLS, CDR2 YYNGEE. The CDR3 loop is CASSTSSGSGNTQYF. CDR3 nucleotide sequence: TGTGCCAGCAGCACTTCTAGCGGGAGTGGGAATACGCAGTATTTT.

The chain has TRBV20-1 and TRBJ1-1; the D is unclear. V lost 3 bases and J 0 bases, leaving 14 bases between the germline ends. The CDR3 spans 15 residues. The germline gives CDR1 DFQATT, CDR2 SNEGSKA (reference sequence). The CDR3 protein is CSASDGGRMNTEAFF. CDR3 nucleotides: TGCAGTGCTAGTGACGGTGGCAGAATGAACACTGAAGCTTTCTTT.

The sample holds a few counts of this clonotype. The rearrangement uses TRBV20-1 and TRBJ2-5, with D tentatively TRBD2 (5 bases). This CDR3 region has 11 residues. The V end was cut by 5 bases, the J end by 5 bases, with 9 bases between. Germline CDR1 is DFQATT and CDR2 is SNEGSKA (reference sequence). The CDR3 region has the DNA TGCAGTGCTTTTGGCGGGGAGACCCAGTACTTC. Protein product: CSAFGGETQYF.

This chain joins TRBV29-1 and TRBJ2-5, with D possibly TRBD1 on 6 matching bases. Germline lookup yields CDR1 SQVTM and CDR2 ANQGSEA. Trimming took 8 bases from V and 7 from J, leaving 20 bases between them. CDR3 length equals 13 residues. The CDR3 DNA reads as TGCAGCCCGAGAAAGGCAGGGGAAATGACCCAGTACTTC. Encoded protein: CSPRKAGEMTQYF.

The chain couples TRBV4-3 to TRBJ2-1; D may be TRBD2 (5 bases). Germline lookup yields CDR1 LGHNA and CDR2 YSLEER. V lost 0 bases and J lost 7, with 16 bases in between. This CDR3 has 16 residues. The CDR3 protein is CASSQDLRLAGNEQFF. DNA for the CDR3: TGCGCCAGCAGCCAAGATCTGAGGCTAGCCGGGAATGAGCAGTTCTTC.

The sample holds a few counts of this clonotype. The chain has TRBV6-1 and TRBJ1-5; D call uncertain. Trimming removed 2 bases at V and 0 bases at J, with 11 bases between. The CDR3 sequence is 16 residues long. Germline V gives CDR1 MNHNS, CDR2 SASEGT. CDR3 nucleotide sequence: TGTGCCAGCAGTGAACCCCCTGGGTATAGCAATCAGCCCCAGCATTTT. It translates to CASSEPPGYSNQPQHF.

CDR3 nucleotides: TGTGCCAGCAGCTTAAGACAGGGGATGAGGTACGAGCAGTACTTC. This encodes CASSLRQGMRYEQYF. The chain carries TRBV7-2 and TRBJ2-7; 8 bases match TRBD1. The CDR3 is 15 residues long. Germline V lookup: CDR1 SGHTA, CDR2 FQGNSA. The J segment lost 4 bases and the V segment lost 2 bases, leaving 7 bases of the junction unmatched.

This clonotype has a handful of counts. The CDR3 loop reads CSAPPSWRSGYTF. The CDR3, as DNA: TGCAGTGCTCCCCCCTCTTGGAGGAGTGGCTACACCTTC. This chain joins TRBV20-1 and TRBJ1-2; D is undetermined. Germline-derived CDR1 and CDR2 are DFQATT and SNEGSKA (reference sequence). V lost 5 bases, J lost 7 bases, and 17 bases lay in between. CDR3 size: 13 residues.

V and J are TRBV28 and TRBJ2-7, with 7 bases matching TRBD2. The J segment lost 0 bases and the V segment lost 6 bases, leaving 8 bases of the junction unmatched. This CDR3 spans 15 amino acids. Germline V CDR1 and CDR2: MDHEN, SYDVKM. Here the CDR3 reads CASRIRDYLSYEQYF. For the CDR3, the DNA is TGTGCCAGCAGGATCCGGGACTACCTCTCCTACGAGCAGTACTTC.

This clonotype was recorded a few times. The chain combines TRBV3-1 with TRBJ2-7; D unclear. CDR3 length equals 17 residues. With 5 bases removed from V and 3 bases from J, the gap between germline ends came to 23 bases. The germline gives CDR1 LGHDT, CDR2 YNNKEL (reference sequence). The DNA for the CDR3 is TGTGCCAGCAGCTCCCCCCTGCGAGCCGGTCTCAGCTACGAGCAGTACTTC. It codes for CASSSPLRAGLSYEQYF.

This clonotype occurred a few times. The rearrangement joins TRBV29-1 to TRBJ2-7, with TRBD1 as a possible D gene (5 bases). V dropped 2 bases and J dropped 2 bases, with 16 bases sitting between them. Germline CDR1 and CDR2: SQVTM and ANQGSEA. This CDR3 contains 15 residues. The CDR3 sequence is CSVEQGWGRAYEQYF. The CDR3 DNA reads TGCAGCGTTGAACAAGGGTGGGGCCGAGCCTACGAGCAGTACTTC.

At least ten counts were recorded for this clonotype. The CDR3: CASSLGSGQGPYEQYF. In DNA form, the CDR3 reads TGTGCCAGCAGCTTAGGGTCGGGACAGGGGCCCTACGAGCAGTACTTC. This chain uses TRBV7-8 with TRBJ2-7; the match to TRBD1 covers 10 bases. V trimming: 1 base; J trimming: 2 bases; junction bases outside the gene matches: 5. The CDR3 is 16 amino acids. Germline-derived CDR1 and CDR2 are SGHVS and FQNEAQ.

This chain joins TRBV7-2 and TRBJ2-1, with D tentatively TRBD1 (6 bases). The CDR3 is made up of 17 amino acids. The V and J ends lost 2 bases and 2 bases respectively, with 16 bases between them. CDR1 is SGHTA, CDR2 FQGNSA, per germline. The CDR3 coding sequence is TGTGCCAGCAGCTTACGTTTTCAGGGGACCGCCTACAATGAGCAGTTCTTC. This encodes CASSLRFQGTAYNEQFF.

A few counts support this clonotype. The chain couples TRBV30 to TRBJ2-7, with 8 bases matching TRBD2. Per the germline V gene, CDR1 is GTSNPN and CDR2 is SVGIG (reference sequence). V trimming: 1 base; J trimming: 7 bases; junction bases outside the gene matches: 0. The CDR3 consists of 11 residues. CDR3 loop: CAWSGGGEQYF. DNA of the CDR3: TGTGCCTGGAGTGGCGGGGGGGAGCAGTACTTC. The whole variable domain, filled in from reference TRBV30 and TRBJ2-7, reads SQTIHQWPATLVQPVGSPLSLECTVEGTSNPNLYWYRQAAGRGLQLLFYSVGIGQISSEVPQNLSASRPQDRQFILSSKKLLLSDSGFYLCAWSGGGEQYFGPGTRLTVT.

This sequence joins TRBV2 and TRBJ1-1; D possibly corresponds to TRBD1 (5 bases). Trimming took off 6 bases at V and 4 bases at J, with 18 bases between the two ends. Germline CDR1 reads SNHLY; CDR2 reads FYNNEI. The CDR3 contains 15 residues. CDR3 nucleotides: TGTGCCAGCAGGGAACGGTGGGGGGGGAGCACTGAAGCTTTCTTT. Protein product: CASRERWGGSTEAFF.

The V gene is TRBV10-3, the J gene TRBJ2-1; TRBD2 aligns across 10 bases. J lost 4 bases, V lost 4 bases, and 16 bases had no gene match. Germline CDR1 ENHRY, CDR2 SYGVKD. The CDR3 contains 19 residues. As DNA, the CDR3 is TGTGCCATCAGTGCCAGTCAGGGGGAAGCGGGAGGGACTTACAATGAGCAGTTCTTC. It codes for CAISASQGEAGGTYNEQFF.

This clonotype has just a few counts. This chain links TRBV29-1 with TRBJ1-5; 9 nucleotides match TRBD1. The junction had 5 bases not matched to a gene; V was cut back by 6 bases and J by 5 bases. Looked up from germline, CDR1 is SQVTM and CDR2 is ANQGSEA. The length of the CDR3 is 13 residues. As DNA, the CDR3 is TGCAGCGTGGGACAGGGAAGGGATCAGCCCCAGCATTTT. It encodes CSVGQGRDQPQHF. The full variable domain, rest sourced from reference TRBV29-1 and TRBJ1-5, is SAVISQKPSRDICQRGTSLTIQCQVDSQVTMMFWYRQQPGQSLTLIATANQGSEATYESGFVIDKFPISRPNLTFSTLTVSNMSPEDSSIYLCSVGQGRDQPQHFGDGTRLSIL.

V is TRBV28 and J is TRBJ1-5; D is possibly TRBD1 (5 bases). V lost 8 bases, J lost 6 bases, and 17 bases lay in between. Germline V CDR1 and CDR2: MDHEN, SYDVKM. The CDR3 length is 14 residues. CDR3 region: CASYGGGWTQPQHF. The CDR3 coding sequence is TGTGCCAGCTATGGGGGGGGGTGGACTCAGCCCCAGCATTTT.

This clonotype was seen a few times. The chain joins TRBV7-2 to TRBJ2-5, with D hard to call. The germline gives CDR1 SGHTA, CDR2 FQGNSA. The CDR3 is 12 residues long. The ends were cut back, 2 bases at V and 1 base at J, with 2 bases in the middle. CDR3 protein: CASSLFQETQYF. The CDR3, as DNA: TGTGCCAGCAGCTTATTCCAAGAGACCCAGTACTTC.

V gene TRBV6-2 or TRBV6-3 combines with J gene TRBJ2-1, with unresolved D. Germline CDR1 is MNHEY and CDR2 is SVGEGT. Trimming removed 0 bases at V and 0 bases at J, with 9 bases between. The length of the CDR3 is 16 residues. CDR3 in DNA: TGTGCCAGCAGTTACTCGCGCCTGAGCTCCTACAATGAGCAGTTCTTC. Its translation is CASSYSRLSSYNEQFF.

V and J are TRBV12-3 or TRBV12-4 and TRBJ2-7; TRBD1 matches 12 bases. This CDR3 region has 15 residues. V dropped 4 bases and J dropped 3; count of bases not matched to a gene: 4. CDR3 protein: CASSSGTGGFYEQYF. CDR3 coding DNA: TGTGCCAGCAGTTCCGGGACAGGGGGCTTCTACGAGCAGTACTTC.

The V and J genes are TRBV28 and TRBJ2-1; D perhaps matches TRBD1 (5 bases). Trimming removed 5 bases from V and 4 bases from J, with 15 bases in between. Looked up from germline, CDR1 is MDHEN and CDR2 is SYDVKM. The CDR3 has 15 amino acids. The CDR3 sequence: CASSGEKTGYNEQFF. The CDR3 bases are TGTGCCAGCAGTGGCGAAAAAACAGGATACAATGAGCAGTTCTTC.

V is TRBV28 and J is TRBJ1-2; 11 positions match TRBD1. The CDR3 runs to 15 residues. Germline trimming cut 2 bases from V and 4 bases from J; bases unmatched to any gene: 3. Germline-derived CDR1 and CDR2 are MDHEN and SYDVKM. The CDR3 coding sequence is TGTGCCAGCAGTTTAGGGACAGGGGGTGTCTATGGCTACACCTTC. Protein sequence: CASSLGTGGVYGYTF.

DNA of the CDR3: TGTGCCAGCAGTTACTCACCGGGGGCGGGCGAGCAGTACTTC. It yields the protein CASSYSPGAGEQYF. The V call is TRBV6-5, the J call TRBJ2-7, with D perhaps matching TRBD1 or TRBD2 (6 bases each). Per germline, CDR1 MNHEY and CDR2 SVGAGI. This CDR3 has 14 amino acids. V lost 0 bases to trimming and J lost 6 bases, with 12 bases between them.

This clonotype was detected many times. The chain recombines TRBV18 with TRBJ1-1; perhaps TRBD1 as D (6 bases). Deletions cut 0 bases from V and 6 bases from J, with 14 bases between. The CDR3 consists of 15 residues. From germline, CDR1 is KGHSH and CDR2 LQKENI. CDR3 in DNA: TGTGCCAGCTCACCACCCGAGGGGGTAAGGTCTGAAGCTTTCTTT. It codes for CASSPPEGVRSEAFF.

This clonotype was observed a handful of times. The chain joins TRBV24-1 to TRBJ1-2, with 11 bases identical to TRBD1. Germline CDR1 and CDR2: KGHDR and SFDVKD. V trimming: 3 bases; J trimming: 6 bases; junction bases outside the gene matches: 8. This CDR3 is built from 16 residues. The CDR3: CATSDADRGPWNGYTF. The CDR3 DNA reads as TGTGCCACCAGTGATGCGGACAGGGGGCCTTGGAATGGCTACACCTTC.

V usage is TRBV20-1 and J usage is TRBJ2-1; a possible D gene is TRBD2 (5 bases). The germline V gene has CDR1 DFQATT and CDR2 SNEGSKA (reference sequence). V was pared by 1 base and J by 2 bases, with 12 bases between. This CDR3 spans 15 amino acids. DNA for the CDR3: TGCAGTGCTAGAGGGGCGGACTTAACCTACAATGAGCAGTTCTTC. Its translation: CSARGADLTYNEQFF.

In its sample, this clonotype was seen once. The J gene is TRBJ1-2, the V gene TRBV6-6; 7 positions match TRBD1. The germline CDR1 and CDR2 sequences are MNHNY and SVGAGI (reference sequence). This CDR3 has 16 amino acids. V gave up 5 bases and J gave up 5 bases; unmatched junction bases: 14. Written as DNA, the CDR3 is TGTGCCAGCAGTCATCCTCCCGACAGGGTCGGATATGGCTACACCTTC. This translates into CASSHPPDRVGYGYTF.

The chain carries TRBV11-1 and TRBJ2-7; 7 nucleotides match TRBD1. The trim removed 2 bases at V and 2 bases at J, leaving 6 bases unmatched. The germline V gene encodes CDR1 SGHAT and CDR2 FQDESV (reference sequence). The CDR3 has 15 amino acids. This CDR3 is CASSLSRTGTYEQYF. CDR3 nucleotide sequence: TGTGCCAGCAGCTTATCCCGGACAGGTACCTACGAGCAGTACTTC. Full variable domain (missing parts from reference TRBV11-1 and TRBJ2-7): EAEVAQSPRYKITEKSQAVAFWCDPISGHATLYWYRQILGQGPELLVQFQDESVVDDSQLPKDRFSAERLKGVDSTLKIQPAELGDSAMYLCASSLSRTGTYEQYFGPGTRLTVT.

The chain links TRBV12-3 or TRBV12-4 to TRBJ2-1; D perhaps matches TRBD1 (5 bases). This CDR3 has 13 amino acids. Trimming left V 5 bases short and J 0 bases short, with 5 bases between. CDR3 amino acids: CASSRGSYNEQFF. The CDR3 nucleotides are TGTGCCAGCAGTAGGGGCTCCTACAATGAGCAGTTCTTC.

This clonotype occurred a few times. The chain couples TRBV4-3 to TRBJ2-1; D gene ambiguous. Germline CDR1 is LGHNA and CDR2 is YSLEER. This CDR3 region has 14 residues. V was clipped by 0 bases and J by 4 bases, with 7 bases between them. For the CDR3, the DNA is TGCGCCAGCAGCCAAGAGTCGGGTTACAATGAGCAGTTCTTC. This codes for CASSQESGYNEQFF.